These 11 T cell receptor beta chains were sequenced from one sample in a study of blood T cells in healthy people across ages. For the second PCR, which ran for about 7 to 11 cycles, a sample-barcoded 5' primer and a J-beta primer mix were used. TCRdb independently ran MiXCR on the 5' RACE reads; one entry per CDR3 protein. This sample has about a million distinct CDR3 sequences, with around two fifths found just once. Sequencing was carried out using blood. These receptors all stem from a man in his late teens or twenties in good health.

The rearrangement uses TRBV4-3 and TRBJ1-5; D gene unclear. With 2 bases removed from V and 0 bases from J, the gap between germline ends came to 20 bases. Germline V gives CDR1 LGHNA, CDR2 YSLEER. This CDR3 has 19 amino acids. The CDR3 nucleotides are TGCGCCAGCAGCCAACATCTGGGTTTAGGGCTTTATAGCAATCAGCCCCAGCATTTT. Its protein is CASSQHLGLGLYSNQPQHF.

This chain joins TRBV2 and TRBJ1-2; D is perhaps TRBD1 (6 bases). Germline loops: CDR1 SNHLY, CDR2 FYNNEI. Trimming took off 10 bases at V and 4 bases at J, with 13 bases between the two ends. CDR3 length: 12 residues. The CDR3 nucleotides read TGTGCCATCCTAGGGACATTCTATGGCTACACCTTC. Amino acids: CAILGTFYGYTF.

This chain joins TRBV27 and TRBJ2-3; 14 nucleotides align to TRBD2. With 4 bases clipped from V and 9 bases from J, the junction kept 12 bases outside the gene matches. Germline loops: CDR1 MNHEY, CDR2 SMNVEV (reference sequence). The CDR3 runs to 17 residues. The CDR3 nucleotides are TGTGCCAGCAGTTATCTCCCGGGACTAGCGGGGGAGGGGACGCAGTATTTT. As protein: CASSYLPGLAGEGTQYF.

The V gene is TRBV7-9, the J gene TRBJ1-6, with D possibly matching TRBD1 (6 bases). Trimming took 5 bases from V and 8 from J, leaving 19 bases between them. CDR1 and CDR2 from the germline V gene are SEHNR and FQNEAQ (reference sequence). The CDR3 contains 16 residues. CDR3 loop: CASSPPGNRDYSPLHF. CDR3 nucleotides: TGTGCCAGCAGCCCCCCGGGAAACAGGGATTATTCACCCCTCCACTTT.

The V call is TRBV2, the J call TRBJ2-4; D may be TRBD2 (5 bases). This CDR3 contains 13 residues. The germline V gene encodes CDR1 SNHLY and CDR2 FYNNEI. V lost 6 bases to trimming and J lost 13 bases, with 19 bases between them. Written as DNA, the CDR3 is TGTGCCAGCAGGGAGGTTATGAACTACAAGCAGTACTTC. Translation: CASREVMNYKQYF.

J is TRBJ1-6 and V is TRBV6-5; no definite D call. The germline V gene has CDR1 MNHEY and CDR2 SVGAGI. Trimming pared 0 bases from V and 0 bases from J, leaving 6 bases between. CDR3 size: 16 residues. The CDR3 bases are TGTGCCAGCAGTTACTCGCACTCCTCCTATAATTCACCCCTCCACTTT. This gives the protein CASSYSHSSYNSPLHF.

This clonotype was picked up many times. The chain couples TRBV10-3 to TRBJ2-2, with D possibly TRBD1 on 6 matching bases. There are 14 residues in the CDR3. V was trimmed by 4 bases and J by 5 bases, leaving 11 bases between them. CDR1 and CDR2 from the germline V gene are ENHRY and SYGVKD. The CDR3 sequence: CAISGGTQTGELFF. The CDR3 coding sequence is TGTGCCATCAGTGGAGGGACACAAACCGGGGAGCTGTTTTTT.

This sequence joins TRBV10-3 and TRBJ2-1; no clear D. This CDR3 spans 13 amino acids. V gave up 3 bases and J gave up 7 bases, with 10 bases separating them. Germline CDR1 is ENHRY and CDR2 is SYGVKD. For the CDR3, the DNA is TGTGCCATCAGTGACCCCCTAGGGAATGAGCAGTTCTTC. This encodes CAISDPLGNEQFF.

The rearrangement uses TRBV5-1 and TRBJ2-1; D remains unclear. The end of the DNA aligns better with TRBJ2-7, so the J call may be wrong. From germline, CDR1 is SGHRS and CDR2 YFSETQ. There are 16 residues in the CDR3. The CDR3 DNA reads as TGCGCCAGCAGCTTATTGCCGGCCAGCTCCTACAATGAGCAGTACTTC. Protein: CASSLLPASSYNEQYF.

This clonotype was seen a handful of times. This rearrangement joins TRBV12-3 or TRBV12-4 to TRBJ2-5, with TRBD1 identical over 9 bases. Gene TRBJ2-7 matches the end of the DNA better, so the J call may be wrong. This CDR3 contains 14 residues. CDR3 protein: CASSSGTGWGEQYF. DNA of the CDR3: TGTGCCAGCAGTTCCGGGACAGGGTGGGGCGAGCAGTACTTC.

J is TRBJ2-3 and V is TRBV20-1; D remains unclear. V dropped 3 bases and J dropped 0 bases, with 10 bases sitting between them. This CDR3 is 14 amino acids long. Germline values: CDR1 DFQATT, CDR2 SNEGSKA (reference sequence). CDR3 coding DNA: TGCAGTGCTAGTTTCCAGACTAGCACAGATACGCAGTATTTT. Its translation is CSASFQTSTDTQYF.